The T cell receptor beta chain described here comes from a study of T cell repertoires in cytomegalovirus infection. Across the whole study: Selection of CMV epitopes for the study included recently identified HLA-C-restricted and well-studied HLA-B-restricted ones. Based on public TCR beta signatures, there were indications of CMV infection and of a matching HLA type. Study findings and constraints: Clonotype analysis showed dominance of the ex vivo response by HLA-C-restricted CMV-specific TCR beta clonotypes.

Points on this clonotype: What it binds is not known.

The CDR3 length is 16 residues. Trimming took off 2 bases at V and 3 bases at J, with 13 bases between the two ends. Germline-derived CDR1 and CDR2 are KGHSH and LQKENI. One entry per CDR3 protein results from TCRdb running MiXCR on the reads. The sample carries some 900,000 distinct CDR3 sequences, 30% to 35% recorded once. This rearrangement joins TRBV18 to TRBJ1-4; D is possibly TRBD1 (5 bases). This TCR was sampled from a human donor in good health (CMV status not recorded). Some clones in this sample may be carry-over from other donors' samples. The sample consisted of cultured CD8+ T cells from PBMCs, taken from culture after CMV antigen stimulation. CDR3 nucleotides: TGTGCCAGCTCACCATTCAGGGCCAAAGCTAATGAAAAACTGTTTTTT. It specifies CASSPFRAKANEKLFF.